This T cell receptor (beta chain) comes out of a study of PD-L1 blockade in urothelial cancer. Looking at the study overall: The researchers analyzed blood 3 weeks (second dose) and 6 weeks after treatment start.

The time point was: peripheral blood 6 weeks after treatment start. This clone turned up a few times. Sequenced by immunoSEQ multiplex PCR; TCRdb stores in-frame clones only, minus some. Of roughly 45,000 clones listed, about four fifths are singletons. The TCR was taken from a man in his sixties or seventies with urothelial cancer. The starting material was PBMCs, obtained around atezolizumab (anti-PD-L1) treatment.

The CDR3 spells CASSKTAGPYEQYF. The CDR3 nucleotides read TGTGCCAGCTCAAAGACGGCAGGGCCCTACGAGCAGTACTTC. This chain links TRBV6-6 with TRBJ2-7; D possibly corresponds to TRBD1 (5 bases). The V end lost 8 bases, the J end lost 2 bases, and 16 bases lay between the germline ends. The length of the CDR3 is 14 residues. CDR1 and CDR2 from the germline V gene are MNHNY and SVGAGI (reference sequence).